The 29 T cell receptor beta chains given below trace back to one sample, sequenced in a study of shared clonotypes between healthy human individuals. The protocol was immunoSEQ multiplex PCR, while the TCRdb copy is restricted to in-frame clones and leaves out a portion. The table records a few million clones, about 90% of them present only once. Sequenced material: naive CD4+ T cells from PBMCs. Regarding subset: CD45RA+ positively selected. All receptors come from a man aged 18 to 29 in good health. Some clones in this sample may be carry-over from other donors' samples.

The V gene is TRBV27, the J gene TRBJ2-7; 10 bases map to TRBD2. CDR1 is MNHEY and CDR2 is SMNVEV in the germline V gene (reference sequence). This CDR3 has 18 residues. V gave up 3 bases and J gave up 5 bases; unmatched junction bases: 16. For the CDR3, the DNA is TGTGCCAGCAGTTTCACCCAGGCTAGCGGGAGCCACCGAAACGAGCAGTACTTC. Residues: CASSFTQASGSHRNEQYF.

This sequence joins TRBV18 and TRBJ2-3; D is perhaps TRBD2 (5 bases). Trimming took 6 bases from V and 3 from J, leaving 10 bases between them. This CDR3 has 13 amino acids. CDR1 and CDR2 from the germline V gene are KGHSH and LQKENI. CDR3 coding DNA: TGTGCCAGCTCCGTTCGGGGAACAGATACGCAGTATTTT. Residues: CASSVRGTDTQYF.

CDR3 DNA: TGTGCCAGCAGCCGACAGTGGGACACTGAAGCTTTCTTT. This codes for CASSRQWDTEAFF. The genes are TRBV6-5 and TRBJ1-1, with D possibly TRBD1 on 5 matching bases. Between the trimmed V and J ends, which lost 6 bases and 3 bases, there was a span of 11 bases. The CDR3 is made up of 13 amino acids. Germline assignment: CDR1 MNHEY and CDR2 SVGAGI.

V is TRBV19 and J is TRBJ2-7; possibly TRBD1 for D (6 bases). Germline lookup yields CDR1 LNHDA and CDR2 SQIVND (reference sequence). The CDR3 is 15 amino acids. Trimming took off 3 bases at V and 2 bases at J, with 14 bases between the two ends. CDR3 region: CASSILGGFPYEQYF. In DNA form, the CDR3 reads TGTGCCAGTAGTATCTTAGGGGGATTTCCCTACGAGCAGTACTTC.

This CDR3 reads CASSQLTQAGELFF. The CDR3 DNA reads TGTGCCAGTAGTCAGCTGACCCAGGCTGGGGAGCTGTTTTTT. The chain links TRBV19 to TRBJ2-2, with no clear D. The CDR3 extends over 14 amino acids. Trimming shortened V by 5 bases and J by 8 bases, and 15 bases separated the two germline ends. Germline CDR1 is LNHDA and CDR2 is SQIVND (reference sequence).

The CDR3 DNA is TGCGCCAGCAGCCAAGGCGTACTACCCAAAAACATTCAGTACTTC. It translates to CASSQGVLPKNIQYF. The rearrangement joins TRBV4-1 to TRBJ2-4; D is ambiguous. The V gene lost 1 base and the J gene lost 2 bases, with 9 bases spanning the gap. The CDR3 totals 15 residues. Germline CDR1 and CDR2: MGHRA and YSYEKL.

The CDR3 sequence: CASSEYWGTDEAFF. In DNA form, the CDR3 reads TGTGCCAGCAGTGAATATTGGGGAACAGATGAAGCTTTCTTT. The genes are TRBV25-1 and TRBJ1-1, with unresolved D. Trimming left V 0 bases short and J 7 bases short, with 12 bases between. The CDR3 totals 14 residues. Germline-derived CDR1 and CDR2 are MGHDK and SYGVNS.

The CDR3 region is CASGADPSYEQYF. The CDR3 DNA reads TGTGCCAGCGGGGCGGATCCCTCCTACGAGCAGTACTTC. The chain recombines TRBV6-5 with TRBJ2-7; a possible D gene is TRBD1 (5 bases). With 8 bases removed from V and 0 bases from J, the gap between germline ends came to 11 bases. Germline V gives CDR1 MNHEY, CDR2 SVGAGI. The CDR3 length is 13 residues.

This chain connects TRBV11-3 to TRBJ2-2, with a possible D match to TRBD1 (5 bases). Trimming removed 3 bases from V and 4 bases from J, with 12 bases in between. CDR1 and CDR2 from the germline V gene are SGHNT and YENEEA. This CDR3 has 15 residues. CDR3 protein: CASSFRPQGTGELFF. CDR3 in DNA: TGTGCCAGCAGCTTTCGGCCTCAGGGCACCGGGGAGCTGTTTTTT.

This chain connects TRBV5-1 to TRBJ1-2, with D uncertain. This CDR3 spans 15 amino acids. Per germline, CDR1 SGHRS and CDR2 YFSETQ. V was cut by 0 bases and J by 4 bases, with 13 bases left in between. Here the CDR3 reads CASSLGPREVYGYTF. CDR3 sequence (DNA): TGCGCCAGCAGCTTGGGCCCGAGGGAAGTCTATGGCTACACCTTC.

This rearrangement joins TRBV27 to TRBJ2-5; TRBD2 is a possible D gene (6 bases). The germline V gene has CDR1 MNHEY and CDR2 SMNVEV (reference sequence). V lost 6 bases to trimming and J lost 4 bases, with 12 bases between them. The CDR3 is made up of 13 amino acids. CDR3 sequence: CASRFLGGETQYF. The CDR3 DNA follows: TGTGCCAGCAGGTTCCTGGGGGGAGAGACCCAGTACTTC.

This clone was seen a few times. V gene TRBV19 combines with J gene TRBJ1-1; D remains unclear. This CDR3 is built from 10 residues. Germline V gene data show CDR1 as LNHDA and CDR2 as SQIVND (reference sequence). V lost 5 bases and J 11 bases, leaving 9 bases between the germline ends. Here the CDR3 reads CASSRTFAFF. The CDR3 DNA is TGTGCCAGTAGTCGGACCTTCGCTTTCTTT. Full variable domain (outside the CDR3, taken from reference TRBV19 and TRBJ1-1): DGGITQSPKYLFRKEGQNVTLSCEQNLNHDAMYWYRQDPGQGLRLIYYSQIVNDFQKGDIAEGYSVSREKKESFPLTVTSAQKNPTAFYLCASSRTFAFFGQGTRLTVV.

CDR3 residues: CASSQVYRASEKLFF. Written as DNA, the CDR3 is TGTGCCAGCAGCCAAGTATATCGGGCTAGTGAAAAACTGTTTTTT. This chain connects TRBV4-2 to TRBJ1-4; no definite D call. The germline gives CDR1 LGHNA, CDR2 YNFKEQ. Between the trimmed V and J ends, which lost 1 base and 7 bases, there was a span of 13 bases. This CDR3 has 15 residues.

This chain uses TRBV18 with TRBJ2-1; 8 nucleotides agree with TRBD2. Trimming at V came to 3 bases and at J to 3 bases, leaving 7 bases not matched to a gene. The CDR3 loop spans 16 amino acids. Per the germline V gene, CDR1 is KGHSH and CDR2 is LQKENI. CDR3 coding DNA: TGTGCCAGCTCACCCGGGGGGGGCAAGGACTACAATGAGCAGTTCTTC. As protein: CASSPGGGKDYNEQFF.

The CDR3 DNA follows: TGTGCCAGCAGTCGACTAGCGGGAGGCAATGAGCAGTTCTTC. Protein product: CASSRLAGGNEQFF. This chain uses TRBV6-1 with TRBJ2-1, with TRBD2 matching 13 bases. V shed 5 bases, J shed 6 bases, and the junction held 1 base outside the gene matches. Germline V CDR1 and CDR2: MNHNS, SASEGT. The CDR3 covers 14 residues.

The chain has TRBV10-3 and TRBJ2-7; D possibly corresponds to TRBD1 (5 bases). V was cut by 7 bases and J by 2 bases, with 18 bases left in between. The CDR3 length is 15 residues. CDR1 is ENHRY and CDR2 is SYGVKD in the germline V gene. The CDR3 loop reads CAINGAGLRTYEQYF. The CDR3 DNA reads as TGTGCCATCAATGGAGCAGGGCTAAGAACCTACGAGCAGTACTTC.

This chain joins TRBV7-6 and TRBJ1-5; the D gene is possibly TRBD1 (5 bases). Trimming shortened V by 2 bases and J by 2 bases, and 13 bases separated the two germline ends. Germline CDR1 is SGHVS and CDR2 is FNYEAQ. The CDR3 is 16 amino acids. The CDR3 sequence: CASSLRSGTGNQPQHF. The CDR3, as DNA: TGTGCCAGCAGCTTAAGGTCAGGGACTGGCAATCAGCCCCAGCATTTT.

The V gene is TRBV28, the J gene TRBJ2-5; 9 bases map to TRBD1. Per germline, CDR1 MDHEN and CDR2 SYDVKM. The CDR3 extends over 15 amino acids. With 1 base clipped from V and 7 bases from J, the junction kept 7 bases outside the gene matches. The CDR3 is CASSLSGQGHRTQYF. The CDR3 nucleotides read TGTGCCAGCAGTTTATCGGGACAGGGTCATCGGACCCAGTACTTC.

The J gene is TRBJ2-3, the V gene TRBV7-2, with 8 bases lining up with TRBD2. Germline CDR1 and CDR2: SGHTA and FQGNSA. Germline trimming cut 0 bases from V and 8 bases from J; bases unmatched to any gene: 4. This CDR3 is 14 amino acids long. CDR3 protein: CASSLAGTRVTQYF. DNA for the CDR3: TGTGCCAGCAGCTTAGCCGGGACTAGGGTTACGCAGTATTTT.

This clone was counted once. V and J are TRBV28 and TRBJ2-2; no firm D call. This CDR3 is built from 16 residues. Germline-derived CDR1 and CDR2 are MDHEN and SYDVKM. V lost 9 bases and J lost 1, with 18 bases in between. The CDR3 region is CASRSELGKNTGELFF. DNA of the CDR3: TGTGCCAGTCGATCTGAGCTGGGGAAGAACACCGGGGAGCTGTTTTTT.

The chain links TRBV9 to TRBJ2-1, with 9 nucleotides matching TRBD1. The V gene's germline CDR1 is SGDLS and CDR2 YYNGEE. Germline trimming cut 1 base from V and 7 bases from J; bases unmatched to any gene: 9. This CDR3 is 16 amino acids long. The CDR3 coding sequence is TGTGCCAGCAGCGTAAGAGGGACAGGGTCAGATAATGAGCAGTTCTTC. As protein: CASSVRGTGSDNEQFF.

This clone showed up just once. This chain uses TRBV5-1 with TRBJ1-2; D remains ambiguous. The CDR3 contains 16 residues. CDR1 is SGHRS, CDR2 YFSETQ, per germline. Trimming removed 2 bases at V and 4 bases at J, with 18 bases between. CDR3 amino acids: CASSLFGEATGYGYTF. The CDR3 DNA reads as TGCGCCAGCAGCTTATTTGGTGAGGCCACCGGCTATGGCTACACCTTC. The complete variable domain, with remaining parts taken from reference TRBV5-1 and TRBJ1-2, reads KAGVTQTPRYLIKTRGQQVTLSCSPISGHRSVSWYQQTPGQGLQFLFEYFSETQRNKGNFPGRFSGRQFSNSRSEMNVSTLELGDSALYLCASSLFGEATGYGYTFGSGTRLTVV.

The CDR3 DNA reads TGTGCCAGCAAAATCCCCCTGGGACAGGGGAAGGAGACCCAGTACTTC. Translation: CASKIPLGQGKETQYF. The chain is built from TRBV28 and TRBJ2-5; 10 nucleotides align to TRBD1. The germline V gene encodes CDR1 MDHEN and CDR2 SYDVKM. V trimming: 7 bases; J trimming: 5 bases; junction bases outside the gene matches: 13. The CDR3 runs to 16 residues.

This clone appeared a few times. The chain uses TRBV6-6 and TRBJ1-1; D gene unclear. This CDR3 region has 14 residues. Germline loops: CDR1 MNHNY, CDR2 SVGAGI (reference sequence). V gave up 8 bases and J gave up 1 base, with 14 bases separating them. This CDR3 reads CASESWTENTEAFF. In DNA, the CDR3 is TGTGCCAGCGAGTCTTGGACCGAGAACACTGAAGCTTTCTTT.

The V call is TRBV6-1, the J call TRBJ1-5; 10 bases are shared with TRBD1. This CDR3 has 14 residues. The germline gives CDR1 MNHNS, CDR2 SASEGT. J gave up 5 bases and V 7 bases, and 5 bases lay outside the gene matches. The CDR3 bases are TGTGCCAGCAAGAGCGGGACAGGGGATCAGCCCCAGCATTTT. This codes for CASKSGTGDQPQHF.

This clone was counted once. Relative to the germline gene, one junction end is altered; a read error may explain this. V usage is TRBV6-5 and J usage is TRBJ2-1, with TRBD1 matching 8 bases. Germline values: CDR1 MNHEY, CDR2 SVGAGI. This CDR3 is built from 15 residues. The DNA of the CDR3 is TGTGCCAGCAGTAACTCAGGACAGGGATACAATGAGCAGTTCTTC. It is translated as CASSNSGQGYNEQFF.

CDR3 in DNA: TGTGCCAGCAGCTCTGGCCACGGCAGAAGACCCTACGAGCAGTACTTC. Amino acids: CASSSGHGRRPYEQYF. V gene TRBV7-9 combines with J gene TRBJ2-7; the D is unclear. Germline assignment: CDR1 SEHNR and CDR2 FQNEAQ (reference sequence). V lost 4 bases, J lost 2 bases, and 18 bases lay in between. The CDR3 consists of 16 residues.

V and J are TRBV19 and TRBJ2-7; either TRBD1 or TRBD2 may fit D (5 bases each). Germline loops: CDR1 LNHDA, CDR2 SQIVND (reference sequence). This CDR3 contains 11 residues. V gave up 3 bases and J gave up 9 bases, with 9 bases separating them. This chain's CDR3 is CASSIGAGQYF. Written as DNA, the CDR3 is TGTGCCAGTAGTATCGGGGCAGGGCAGTACTTC.

The genes are TRBV4-2 and TRBJ1-5; D possibly corresponds to TRBD1 (5 bases). V was shortened by 0 bases and J by 4 bases, with 10 bases between the two germline ends. The CDR3 is made up of 15 amino acids. The germline V gene encodes CDR1 LGHNA and CDR2 YNFKEQ. The CDR3 loop reads CASSQDTGRNQPQHF. The CDR3 coding sequence is TGTGCCAGCAGCCAAGATACGGGACGGAATCAGCCCCAGCATTTT.